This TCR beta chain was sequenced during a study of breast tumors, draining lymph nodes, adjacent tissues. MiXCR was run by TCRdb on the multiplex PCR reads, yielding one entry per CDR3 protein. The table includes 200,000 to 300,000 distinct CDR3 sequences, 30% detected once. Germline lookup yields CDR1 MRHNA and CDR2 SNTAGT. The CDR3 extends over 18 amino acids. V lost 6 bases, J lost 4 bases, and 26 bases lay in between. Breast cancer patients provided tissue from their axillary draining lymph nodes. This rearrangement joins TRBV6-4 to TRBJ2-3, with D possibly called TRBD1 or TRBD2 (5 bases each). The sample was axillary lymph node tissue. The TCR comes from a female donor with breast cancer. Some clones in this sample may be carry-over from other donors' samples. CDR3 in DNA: TGTGCCAGCAGCCGCGCACTGGGGACCCAATTACACGCAGATACGCAGTATTTT. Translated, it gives CASSRALGTQLHADTQYF.